One and the same sample provided the 9 T cell receptor beta chains below, sequenced in a study of liver allograft versus peripheral blood T cells. Whole-study context: Transplanted-liver and recipient peripheral blood T cell receptor repertoires were compared.

In TCRdb, the reads were re-called with MiXCR into one record per CDR3 protein. This table holds approximately 7,000 distinct CDR3 sequences, 15% to 20% found once. The source of these receptors is a human patient who had a liver transplant. Certain T cells may be donor cells from the graft.

This sequence joins TRBV27 and TRBJ1-5, with D tentatively TRBD1 (5 bases). The CDR3 covers 14 residues. Trimming removed 6 bases from V and 7 bases from J, with 16 bases in between. Germline assignment: CDR1 MNHEY and CDR2 SMNVEV (reference sequence). CDR3 amino acids: CASSPGNLGQPQHF. As DNA, the CDR3 is TGTGCCAGCAGCCCAGGGAATCTCGGGCAGCCCCAGCATTTT.

The V gene is TRBV9, the J gene TRBJ2-1, with D hard to call. Trimming shortened V by 5 bases and J by 6 bases, and 18 bases separated the two germline ends. CDR3 length equals 15 residues. Germline V CDR1 and CDR2: SGDLS, YYNGEE. CDR3 residues: CASSFRTSLINEQFF. In nucleotides, the CDR3 is TGTGCCAGCAGTTTCCGGACGAGTCTCATCAATGAGCAGTTCTTC.

This clonotype was found many times. The chain is built from TRBV10-3 and TRBJ2-2, with D perhaps TRBD1 (6 bases). This CDR3 region has 15 residues. The germline V and J ends were trimmed by 4 bases and 4 bases, with 13 bases remaining between them. Germline loops: CDR1 ENHRY, CDR2 SYGVKD. The CDR3 loop is CAISGSARGTGELFF. CDR3 nucleotide sequence: TGTGCCATCAGTGGTAGCGCCAGGGGCACCGGGGAGCTGTTTTTT.

There are many counts of this clonotype. The rearrangement joins TRBV6-5 to TRBJ1-5, with D uncertain. The CDR3 consists of 13 residues. The germline V gene encodes CDR1 MNHEY and CDR2 SVGAGI. With 2 bases removed from V and 6 bases from J, the gap between germline ends came to 8 bases. CDR3 protein: CASSYDTSQPQHF. CDR3 sequence (DNA): TGTGCCAGCAGTTACGATACCAGTCAGCCCCAGCATTTT.

This clonotype has ten or more counts. The chain links TRBV19 to TRBJ2-2, with TRBD1 matching 7 bases. The CDR3 contains 17 residues. V lost 0 bases to trimming and J lost 4 bases; unmatched junction nucleotides: 8. The germline CDR1 and CDR2 sequences are LNHDA and SQIVND (reference sequence). The CDR3 DNA sequence: TGTGCCAGTAGTATAGACCGCCTGGACAGGTCCACCGGGGAGCTGTTTTTT. Its translation: CASSIDRLDRSTGELFF.

This clonotype came up many times. The chain links TRBV9 to TRBJ1-6; 7 bases are a match to TRBD1. The CDR3 contains 14 residues. J was trimmed by 4 bases and V by 4 bases; bases with no gene match: 2. Germline V gene lookup returns CDR1 SGDLS and CDR2 YYNGEE. CDR3 loop: CASSSGQYNSPLHF. The CDR3 nucleotides read TGTGCCAGCAGCTCGGGACAGTATAATTCACCCCTCCACTTT.

There are many counts of this clonotype. This CDR3 reads CASSLRGRAYEQYF. The CDR3 DNA reads TGTGCCAGCAGTTTAAGGGGGAGGGCCTACGAGCAGTACTTC. V and J are TRBV27 and TRBJ2-7, with D possibly being TRBD2 (7 bases). Trimming removed 2 bases from V and 2 bases from J, with 10 bases in between. Germline V lookup: CDR1 MNHEY, CDR2 SMNVEV (reference sequence). The CDR3 sequence is 14 residues long.

This clonotype has more than one count but fewer than ten. The chain is built from TRBV12-5 and TRBJ2-1; D not certain. Per germline, CDR1 LGHNT and CDR2 FRNRAP. The CDR3 sequence is 16 residues long. The ends were cut back, 5 bases at V and 6 bases at J, with 20 bases in the middle. The CDR3 reads CASGPLLTGRPNEQFF. DNA of the CDR3: TGTGCTAGTGGTCCCCTCCTCACCGGGCGACCCAATGAGCAGTTCTTC.

In this sample, this clonotype is medium-sized. The J gene is TRBJ1-1, the V gene TRBV19, with D uncertain. The CDR3 loop spans 11 amino acids. The germline gives CDR1 LNHDA, CDR2 SQIVND (reference sequence). V was trimmed by 7 bases and J by 1 base, leaving 4 bases between them. The chain's CDR3 is CASKTNTEAFF. In DNA form, the CDR3 reads TGTGCCAGTAAGACGAACACTGAAGCTTTCTTT.